This T cell receptor (beta chain) was profiled in a study of CD8 T cells in ankylosing spondylitis. Points from the study as a whole: Disease-linked clones proved CD8+ and comparatively uncommon in peripheral blood. The study identified a TCR beta motif of about eight highly homologous variants that appeared characteristic of ankylosing spondylitis blood. Disease-linked clones reportedly showed significant enrichment in matched ankylosing spondylitis synovial fluid. In the blood and synovial fluid of reactive arthritis, some motif variants had been previously reported.

The CDR3 has 13 residues. The V gene's germline CDR1 is DFQATT and CDR2 SNEGSKA (reference sequence). This clonotype was seen a few times. What it binds is unknown. TCRdb reprocessed the 5' RACE reads via MiXCR and lists one record per CDR3 protein. Here the sample spans about 240,000 distinct CDR3 sequences, about 11% being singletons. Sequencing used blood, either unsorted or a sorted T cell fraction (not recorded which). The V and J genes are TRBV20-1 and TRBJ2-1, with D possibly TRBD2 on 6 matching bases. The clonotype originates from a male donor with ankylosing spondylitis or in good health (not recorded which). CDR3 DNA sequence: TGCAGGGCAGTGCGGGAAATATACAATGAGCAGTTCTTC. Protein: CRAVREIYNEQFF.